Following are 26 T cell receptor beta chains from one sample sequenced in a study of control samples from healthy donors and cancer patients (dated by TCRdb to the early 2020s). The library was built by means of the immunoSEQ multiplex PCR assay. Sourced from immuneACCESS, this table was stored by TCRdb with only in-frame sequences that have V and J called. A share of the clones is absent; for the studies checked, an unresolved V gene accounts for under half, and the remainder has no known explanation. The sample contains tens of thousands of clones, more than 85% of them found a single time. 23% of the sample is held by the ten biggest clonotypes. Source material: PBMCs. These receptors were obtained from a woman aged 45-65 years with head and neck cancer.

This sequence joins TRBV6-4 and TRBJ2-1, with 16 bases fitting TRBD2. Trimming took 2 bases from V and 10 from J; bases not matched to a gene: 5. CDR1 and CDR2 from the germline V gene are MRHNA and SNTAGT. This CDR3 spans 16 amino acids. The CDR3 nucleotides read TGTGCCAGCAGTGACGGCCCGGGACTAGCGGGAGGGGAGCAGTTCTTC. This sequence encodes CASSDGPGLAGGEQFF.

The chain uses TRBV18 and TRBJ2-1; a possible D gene is TRBD1 (6 bases). V lost 3 bases and J 9 bases, leaving 15 bases between the germline ends. In germline, CDR1 is KGHSH, CDR2 LQKENI. There are 14 residues in the CDR3. The CDR3 sequence: CASSPGTTEREQFF. CDR3 coding DNA: TGTGCCAGCTCACCGGGGACAACGGAGCGTGAGCAGTTCTTC.

The genes are TRBV15 and TRBJ1-5; a weak D match, TRBD1 (5 bases). The CDR3 has 15 amino acids. Trimming shortened V by 5 bases and J by 3 bases, and 14 bases separated the two germline ends. Germline assignment: CDR1 LNHNV and CDR2 YYDKDF (reference sequence). For the CDR3, the DNA is TGTGCCACCAGCTACCGACAGCCCTTCAATCAGCCCCAGCATTTT. Protein product: CATSYRQPFNQPQHF.

This rearrangement joins TRBV25-1 to TRBJ2-7, with D unresolved. The V gene lost 2 bases and the J gene lost 0 bases, with 5 bases spanning the gap. The germline CDR1 and CDR2 sequences are MGHDK and SYGVNS. This CDR3 comprises 13 residues. CDR3 DNA sequence: TGTGCCAGCAGTGAACGGAGCTCCTACGAGCAGTACTTC. Encoded protein: CASSERSSYEQYF.

The chain links TRBV28 to TRBJ2-5; 10 bases map to TRBD2. This CDR3 region has 14 residues. Looked up from germline, CDR1 is MDHEN and CDR2 is SYDVKM. The ends lost 10 bases at V and 5 bases at J; junction bases unmatched: 10. The CDR3, as DNA: TGTGCCACCCTCGGGCTAGCGGGAGACGAGACCCAGTACTTC. Translated: CATLGLAGDETQYF.

This clone was observed a few times. V is TRBV21-1 and J is TRBJ2-5; the tabulated D call, TRBD1, remains unverified against the DNA. TRBV21-1 is described as a pseudogene. This CDR3 region has 19 residues. CDR3 amino acids: CASSRRTRLRGRAGETQYF. CDR3 sequence (DNA): TGTGCCAGCAGCAGACGAACCCGTCTCAGGGGGCGAGCGGGAGAGACCCAGTACTTC.

The V call is TRBV19, the J call TRBJ1-6, with 8 bases aligning to TRBD1. Germline assignment: CDR1 LNHDA and CDR2 SQIVND (reference sequence). Losses at the gene ends were 5 bases for V and 10 bases for J; bases not matched to a gene: 7. The CDR3 extends over 14 amino acids. Here the CDR3 DNA reads TGTGCCAGTAGTTTGGACAGGGTCCGGTCACCCCTCCACTTT. Amino acid sequence: CASSLDRVRSPLHF.

This chain links TRBV11-2 with TRBJ2-2; D perhaps matches TRBD2 (5 bases). Trimming stripped 5 bases from V and 6 bases from J, with 13 bases between. The CDR3 is 14 amino acids. The germline V gene encodes CDR1 SGHAT and CDR2 FQNNGV. Here the CDR3 reads CASSGFMEAGELFF. The CDR3 region has the DNA TGTGCCAGCAGCGGCTTCATGGAGGCCGGGGAGCTGTTTTTT.

The chain has TRBV30 and TRBJ2-7; D might be TRBD1 (5 bases). This CDR3 contains 13 residues. Germline V gives CDR1 GTSNPN, CDR2 SVGIG (reference sequence). The V and J ends lost 7 bases and 0 bases respectively, with 13 bases between them. The CDR3 loop reads CAFAPDSSYEQYF. The CDR3 nucleotides are TGTGCCTTTGCTCCCGACAGCTCCTACGAGCAGTACTTC.

The sample holds one count of this clone. J is TRBJ1-5 and V is TRBV21-1. TRBV21-1 is recorded as a pseudogene. The CDR3 extends over 14 amino acids. DNA for the CDR3: TGTGCCAGCAGCAAACGTCGGCCGGGGCAGCCCCAGCATTTT. As protein: CASSKRRPGQPQHF.

The chain joins TRBV19 to TRBJ1-2, with a weak D call TRBD1 (5 bases). The V gene's germline CDR1 is LNHDA and CDR2 SQIVND (reference sequence). This CDR3 comprises 15 residues. Trimming cost V 6 bases and J 8 bases, with 22 bases left between them. Written as DNA, the CDR3 is TGTGCCAGTAGCCATATCGATGGCAGGGTAAGAGGCTACACCTTC. It is translated as CASSHIDGRVRGYTF. Full variable domain (remainder filled in from reference TRBV19 and TRBJ1-2): DGGITQSPKYLFRKEGQNVTLSCEQNLNHDAMYWYRQDPGQGLRLIYYSQIVNDFQKGDIAEGYSVSREKKESFPLTVTSAQKNPTAFYLCASSHIDGRVRGYTFGSGTRLTVV.

The genes are TRBV5-8 and TRBJ2-2; 8 bases agree with TRBD2. The CDR3 sequence is 16 residues long. Unmatched junction bases numbered 5, after V lost 0 bases and J lost 4 bases. Germline V gene data show CDR1 as SGHTS and CDR2 as YDEGEE. In DNA form, the CDR3 reads TGTGCCAGCAGCTTGGGGACTAGCCGGGGCACCGGGGAGCTGTTTTTT. This sequence encodes CASSLGTSRGTGELFF.

The CDR3 region has the DNA TGCGCCAGCAGCTTGGTCAGGAGCTCCTACGAGCAGTACTTC. Translated, it gives CASSLVRSSYEQYF. J is TRBJ2-7 and V is TRBV5-1; D not certain. This CDR3 comprises 14 residues. Germline loops: CDR1 SGHRS, CDR2 YFSETQ. V was pared by 0 bases and J by 0 bases, with 7 bases between.

The rearrangement uses TRBV5-1 and TRBJ2-1, with 10 bases that match TRBD2. The CDR3 runs to 15 residues. J gave up 6 bases and V 6 bases, and 9 bases lay outside the gene matches. The germline V gene encodes CDR1 SGHRS and CDR2 YFSETQ. The CDR3 bases are TGCGCCAGCATCCATTTAGCGGGGGGACCCAATGAGCAGTTCTTC. Translation gives CASIHLAGGPNEQFF.

The gene calls are TRBV6-2 or TRBV6-3 and TRBJ1-1; 9 bases are a match to TRBD1. Losses at the gene ends were 5 bases for V and 6 bases for J; bases not matched to a gene: 7. CDR1 and CDR2 from the germline V gene are MNHEY and SVGEGT. This CDR3 contains 14 residues. In nucleotides, the CDR3 is TGTGCCAGCAGTCGACAGGGGGAGTACGCTGAAGCTTTCTTT. Amino acids: CASSRQGEYAEAFF.

This sequence joins TRBV4-3 and TRBJ2-1; D unresolved. The length of the CDR3 is 15 residues. Looked up from germline, CDR1 is LGHNA and CDR2 is YSLEER. Trimming took 1 base from V and 7 from J, leaving 14 bases between them. CDR3 residues: CASSQGGQSLNEQFF. In nucleotides, the CDR3 is TGCGCCAGCAGCCAAGGCGGTCAGTCCCTGAATGAGCAGTTCTTC.

The V and J genes are TRBV18 and TRBJ2-5; either TRBD1 or TRBD2 may fit D (5 bases each). This CDR3 is 15 amino acids long. V dropped 0 bases and J dropped 2 bases, with 10 bases sitting between them. Per the germline V gene, CDR1 is KGHSH and CDR2 is LQKENI. CDR3 in amino acids: CASSPPGAVQETQYF. The CDR3 DNA reads TGTGCCAGCTCACCACCCGGGGCCGTGCAAGAGACCCAGTACTTC.

The chain recombines TRBV28 with TRBJ1-4; tentative D call: TRBD1 (5 bases). This CDR3 region has 15 residues. The V end was cut by 6 bases, the J end by 8 bases, with 19 bases between. CDR1 and CDR2 (germline): MDHEN, SYDVKM. The CDR3 reads CASRPGGGAGEKLFF. CDR3 nucleotide sequence: TGTGCCAGCAGACCCGGTGGAGGGGCTGGGGAAAAACTGTTTTTT.

The genes are TRBV7-2 and TRBJ2-7, with D maybe TRBD1 (6 bases). V lost 3 bases and J lost 3, with 12 bases in between. CDR1 is SGHTA and CDR2 is FQGNSA in the germline V gene. The CDR3 runs 14 residues. The CDR3 DNA reads as TGTGCCAGCAGCTTGCTCAGGGGATACTACGAGCAGTACTTC. Its translation: CASSLLRGYYEQYF.

J is TRBJ1-1 and V is TRBV10-3; tentative D call: TRBD1 (5 bases). Germline CDR1 ENHRY, CDR2 SYGVKD. V was clipped by 3 bases and J by 5 bases, with 10 bases between them. The CDR3 has 13 amino acids. This chain's CDR3 is CAISDRGRTEAFF. DNA for the CDR3: TGTGCCATCAGTGATCGGGGGAGGACTGAAGCTTTCTTT.

The gene calls are TRBV19 and TRBJ1-1; TRBD1 is a possible D gene (5 bases). This CDR3 is 14 amino acids long. The V gene lost 3 bases and the J gene lost 1 base, with 9 bases spanning the gap. Germline CDR1 and CDR2: LNHDA and SQIVND (reference sequence). CDR3 bases: TGTGCCAGTAGTATGGGGACGGAGAACACTGAAGCTTTCTTT. This gives the protein CASSMGTENTEAFF.

J is TRBJ2-7 and V is TRBV27; weak D call: TRBD2 (5 bases). The V end was cut by 0 bases, the J end by 3 bases, with 12 bases between. This CDR3 has 15 residues. CDR1 is MNHEY and CDR2 is SMNVEV in the germline V gene (reference sequence). Here the CDR3 reads CASSLSTGLIYEQYF. In DNA form, the CDR3 reads TGTGCCAGCAGTTTATCCACCGGACTGATCTACGAGCAGTACTTC.

The J gene is TRBJ2-7, the V gene TRBV27; TRBD1 matches 11 bases. This CDR3 is built from 14 residues. CDR1 is MNHEY, CDR2 SMNVEV, per germline (reference sequence). The V gene end was trimmed by 7 bases and the J gene end by 3 bases; junction bases not matched to a gene: 5. The CDR3 DNA follows: TGTGCCAGCATTGGGACAGGGGGGAACTACGAGCAGTACTTC. Amino acids: CASIGTGGNYEQYF.

The chain has TRBV7-9 and TRBJ2-7; 10 bases fit TRBD1. With 5 bases clipped from V and 7 bases from J, the junction kept 2 bases outside the gene matches. The V gene's germline CDR1 is SEHNR and CDR2 FQNEAQ (reference sequence). This CDR3 is 12 amino acids long. The CDR3 DNA sequence: TGTGCCAGCAGCCCGGACAGGGGGGAGCAGTACTTC. Its translation is CASSPDRGEQYF.

This clone was seen more than once but under ten times. This sequence joins TRBV3-1 (or the pseudogene TRBV3-2) and TRBJ1-2; perhaps TRBD1 as D (6 bases). Looked up from germline, CDR1 is LGHDT and CDR2 is YNNKEL (reference sequence). The CDR3 is 13 amino acids. V lost 6 bases and J 3 bases, leaving 11 bases between the germline ends. The CDR3 is CASSGQSDYGYTF. The DNA of the CDR3 is TGTGCCAGCAGTGGACAGTCCGACTATGGCTACACCTTC.

The rearrangement links TRBV28 to TRBJ2-3; 16 bases map to TRBD2. Germline trimming cut 8 bases from V and 5 bases from J; bases unmatched to any gene: 7. CDR1 MDHEN and CDR2 SYDVKM come from the germline V gene. This CDR3 comprises 16 residues. This CDR3 is CASGTSGRAGVDTQYF. The CDR3 bases are TGTGCCAGCGGGACTAGCGGGAGGGCCGGTGTAGATACGCAGTATTTT.